These 11 T cell receptor beta chains came from one sample sequenced in a study of cytomegalovirus exposure and HLA in healthy donors. Primers: 60 Vbeta forward and 13 Jbeta reverse. TCRdb's table, derived via immunoSEQ multiplex PCR, lists solely in-frame clones and lacks some. There are approximately 170,000 clones in the sample; about 82% occur only once, and 0.77% lies in the top ten. Sample: PBMCs. These receptors originate from a young woman in good health and CMV-seronegative.

This clone was detected a few times. The chain combines TRBV28 with TRBJ2-7; D uncertain. The V gene's germline CDR1 is MDHEN and CDR2 SYDVKM. The CDR3 consists of 12 residues. Trimming took 3 bases from V and 2 from J, leaving 5 bases between them. The CDR3 here is CASSFGPYEQYF. In nucleotides, the CDR3 is TGTGCCAGCAGTTTCGGTCCCTACGAGCAGTACTTC.

In DNA form, the CDR3 reads TGTGCCAGCAGTTTAGTCGGCCGATCGGGGAAAGGCTACACCTTC. Encoded protein: CASSLVGRSGKGYTF. The chain couples TRBV28 to TRBJ1-2, with D uncertain. V was pared by 2 bases and J by 8 bases, with 18 bases between. The CDR3 runs 15 residues. From germline, CDR1 is MDHEN and CDR2 SYDVKM.

The chain carries TRBV6-1 and TRBJ1-3; D is ambiguous. The CDR3 totals 16 residues. CDR1 is MNHNS and CDR2 is SASEGT in the germline V gene. Trimming left V 2 bases short and J 0 bases short, with 11 bases between. CDR3 amino acids: CASSELRVSSGNTIYF. The CDR3 DNA is TGTGCCAGCAGTGAACTCCGGGTATCCTCTGGAAACACCATATATTTT.

The rearrangement uses TRBV6-4 and TRBJ1-6; D is uncertain. This CDR3 is built from 13 residues. Germline V gene data show CDR1 as MRHNA and CDR2 as SNTAGT. V lost 3 bases and J 13 bases, leaving 13 bases between the germline ends. CDR3 sequence (DNA): TGTGCCAGCAGTGAATCGACCGAGGCCCCCCTCCACTTT. Translating it yields CASSESTEAPLHF.

This clone has only a few counts. This chain links TRBV28 with TRBJ2-7; TRBD1 aligns across 10 bases. CDR3 size: 15 residues. Germline CDR1 MDHEN, CDR2 SYDVKM. V lost 6 bases and J lost 3; bases outside the gene matches: 8. The CDR3 DNA reads TGTGCCAGCAGATCCTTAGGACAGGGGGGCTACGAGCAGTACTTC. Amino acids: CASRSLGQGGYEQYF.

The CDR3 spells CASSSDTGELFF. CDR3 nucleotide sequence: TGTGCCAGTAGTTCTGACACCGGGGAGCTGTTTTTT. The rearrangement links TRBV19 to TRBJ2-2, with unresolved D. The V gene lost 5 bases and the J gene lost 3 bases, with 4 bases spanning the gap. The CDR3 is made up of 12 amino acids. The germline CDR1 and CDR2 sequences are LNHDA and SQIVND (reference sequence).

For this clone: Other DNA sequences within the sample encode an identical CDR3. V gene TRBV27 combines with J gene TRBJ2-1; 11 bases match TRBD2. Germline CDR1 and CDR2: MNHEY and SMNVEV (reference sequence). Losses at the gene ends were 3 bases for V and 2 bases for J; bases not matched to a gene: 0. The CDR3 covers 15 residues. CDR3 bases: TGTGCCAGCAGTTTGGGACTAGCGGCCTACAATGAGCAGTTCTTC. It encodes CASSLGLAAYNEQFF.

The V gene is TRBV28, the J gene TRBJ1-5; 7 bases fit TRBD1. This CDR3 is 15 amino acids long. CDR1 and CDR2 (germline): MDHEN, SYDVKM. V was clipped by 8 bases and J by 2 bases; unmatched bases: 9. CDR3 loop: CASGQGGAGNQPQHF. The CDR3 DNA sequence: TGTGCCAGCGGACAAGGGGGCGCGGGCAATCAGCCCCAGCATTTT.

V usage is TRBV2 and J usage is TRBJ2-1; a possible D gene is TRBD2 (6 bases). The ends were cut back, 1 base at V and 3 bases at J, with 13 bases in the middle. This CDR3 has 16 residues. The germline gives CDR1 SNHLY, CDR2 FYNNEI. The CDR3 DNA is TGTGCCAGCAGTGAAGGGGGACTGACGATCTACAATGAGCAGTTCTTC. This translates into CASSEGGLTIYNEQFF.

V usage is TRBV27 and J usage is TRBJ1-4, with a tentative D call TRBD1 (6 bases). The CDR3 totals 15 residues. Trimming removed 7 bases from V and 5 bases from J, with 17 bases in between. The germline CDR1 and CDR2 sequences are MNHEY and SMNVEV (reference sequence). The CDR3 DNA reads TGTGCCAGCAAACCATTGGACAGCATGAATGAAAAACTGTTTTTT. Amino acids: CASKPLDSMNEKLFF.

The rearrangement joins TRBV29-1 to TRBJ1-2, with a possible D match to TRBD1 (5 bases). CDR1 and CDR2 (germline): SQVTM, ANQGSEA. V dropped 4 bases and J dropped 4 bases, with 19 bases sitting between them. The CDR3 extends over 15 amino acids. The CDR3 sequence: CSVGGSESSPYGYTF. DNA for the CDR3: TGCAGCGTTGGGGGCTCAGAGAGTTCCCCCTATGGCTACACCTTC.